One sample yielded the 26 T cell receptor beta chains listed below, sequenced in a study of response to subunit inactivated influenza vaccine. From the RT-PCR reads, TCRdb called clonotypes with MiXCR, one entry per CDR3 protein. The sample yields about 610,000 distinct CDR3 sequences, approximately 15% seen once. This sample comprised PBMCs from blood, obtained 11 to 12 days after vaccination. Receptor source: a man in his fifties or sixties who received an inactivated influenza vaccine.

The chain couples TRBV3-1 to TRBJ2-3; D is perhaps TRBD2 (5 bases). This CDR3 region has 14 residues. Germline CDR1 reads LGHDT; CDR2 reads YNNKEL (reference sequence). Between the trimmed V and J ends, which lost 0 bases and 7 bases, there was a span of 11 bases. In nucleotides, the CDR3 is TGTGCCAGCAGCCAAGATAGGAGCGGAAATACGCAGTATTTT. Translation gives CASSQDRSGNTQYF.

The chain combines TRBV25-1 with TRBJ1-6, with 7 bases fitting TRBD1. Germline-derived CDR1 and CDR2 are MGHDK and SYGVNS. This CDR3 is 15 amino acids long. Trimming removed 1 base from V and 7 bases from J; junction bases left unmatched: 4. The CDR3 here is CASSESHRGNSPLHF. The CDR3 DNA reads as TGTGCCAGCAGTGAATCCCACAGGGGAAATTCACCCCTCCACTTT.

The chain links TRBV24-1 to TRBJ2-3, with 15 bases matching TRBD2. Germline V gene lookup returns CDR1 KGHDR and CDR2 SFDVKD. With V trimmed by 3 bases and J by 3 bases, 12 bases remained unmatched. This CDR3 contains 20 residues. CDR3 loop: CATSDLPGLAGGPPTDTQYF. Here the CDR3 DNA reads TGTGCCACCAGTGATCTACCGGGACTAGCGGGAGGACCACCTACAGATACGCAGTATTTT.

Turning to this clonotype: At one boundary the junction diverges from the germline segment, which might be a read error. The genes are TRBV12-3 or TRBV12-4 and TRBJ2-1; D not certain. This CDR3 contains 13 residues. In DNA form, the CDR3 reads TGTTCCAGCAGTTTATCTTTTCGTAATGAGCAGTTCTTC. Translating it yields CSSSLSFRNEQFF.

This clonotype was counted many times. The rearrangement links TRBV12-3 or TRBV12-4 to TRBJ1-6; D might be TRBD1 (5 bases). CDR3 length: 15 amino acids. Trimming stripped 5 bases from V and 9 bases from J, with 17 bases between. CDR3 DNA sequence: TGTGCCAGCAGTCCAGACGGGGACGGGGGTTCACCCCTCCACTTT. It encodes CASSPDGDGGSPLHF.

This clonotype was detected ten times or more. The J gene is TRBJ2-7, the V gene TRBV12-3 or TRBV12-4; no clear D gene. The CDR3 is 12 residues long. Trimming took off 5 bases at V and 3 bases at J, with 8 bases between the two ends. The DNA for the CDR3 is TGTGCCAGCAGTCCGACCAGCTACGAGCAGTACTTC. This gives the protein CASSPTSYEQYF.

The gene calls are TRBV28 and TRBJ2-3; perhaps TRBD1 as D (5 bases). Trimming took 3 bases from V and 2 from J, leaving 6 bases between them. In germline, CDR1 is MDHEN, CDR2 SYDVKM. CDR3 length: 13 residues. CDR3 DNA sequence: TGTGCCAGCAGTTTGGACACCACAGATACGCAGTATTTT. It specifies CASSLDTTDTQYF.

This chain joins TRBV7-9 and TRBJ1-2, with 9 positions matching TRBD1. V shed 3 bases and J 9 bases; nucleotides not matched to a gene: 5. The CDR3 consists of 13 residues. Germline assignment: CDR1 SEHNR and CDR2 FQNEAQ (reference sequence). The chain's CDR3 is CASSLGQGKSYTF. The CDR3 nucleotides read TGTGCCAGCAGCTTGGGACAGGGTAAAAGCTACACCTTC.

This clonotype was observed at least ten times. Here the CDR3 DNA reads TGTGCCAGCAGTTGGACTAGCGGGAGTTTGAATGAGCAGTTCTTC. Protein product: CASSWTSGSLNEQFF. The chain uses TRBV12-3 or TRBV12-4 and TRBJ2-1, with TRBD2 identical over 13 bases. This CDR3 is 15 amino acids long. V trimming: 4 bases; J trimming: 7 bases; junction bases outside the gene matches: 4.

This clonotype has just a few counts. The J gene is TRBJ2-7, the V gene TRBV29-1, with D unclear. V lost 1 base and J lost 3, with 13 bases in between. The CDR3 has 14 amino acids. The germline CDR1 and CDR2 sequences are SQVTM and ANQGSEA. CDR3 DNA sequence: TGCAGCGTTGAAGGTGATCAACCCGACTACGAGCAGTACTTC. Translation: CSVEGDQPDYEQYF.

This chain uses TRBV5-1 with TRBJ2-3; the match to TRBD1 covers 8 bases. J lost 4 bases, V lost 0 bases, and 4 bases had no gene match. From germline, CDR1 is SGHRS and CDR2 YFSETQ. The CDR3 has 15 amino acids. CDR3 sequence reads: CASSLGTGRADTQYF. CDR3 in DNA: TGCGCCAGCAGCTTGGGGACAGGGCGCGCAGATACGCAGTATTTT.

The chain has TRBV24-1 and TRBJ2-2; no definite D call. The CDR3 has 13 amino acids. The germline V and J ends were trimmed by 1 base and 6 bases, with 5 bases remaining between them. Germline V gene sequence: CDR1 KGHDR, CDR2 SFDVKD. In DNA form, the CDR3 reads TGTGCCACCAGTGATTTCCGGTCCGGGGAGCTGTTTTTT. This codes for CATSDFRSGELFF.

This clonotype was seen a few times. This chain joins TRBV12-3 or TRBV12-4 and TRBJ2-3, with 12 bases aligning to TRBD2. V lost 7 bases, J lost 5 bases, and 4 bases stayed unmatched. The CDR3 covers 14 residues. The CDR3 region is CASTALAGGDTQYF. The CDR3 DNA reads TGTGCCAGCACCGCACTAGCGGGAGGAGATACGCAGTATTTT.

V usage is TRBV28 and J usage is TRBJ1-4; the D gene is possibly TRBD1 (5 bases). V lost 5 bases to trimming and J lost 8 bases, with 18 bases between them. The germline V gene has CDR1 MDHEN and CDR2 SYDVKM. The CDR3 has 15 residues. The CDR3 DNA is TGTGCCAGCAGTCCCGGGACTTCTAGGAGGGAAAAACTGTTTTTT. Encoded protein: CASSPGTSRREKLFF. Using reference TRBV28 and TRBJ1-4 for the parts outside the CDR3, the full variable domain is DVKVTQSSRYLVKRTGEKVFLECVQDMDHENMFWYRQDPGLGLRLIYFSYDVKMKEKGDIPEGYSVSREKKERFSLILESASTNQTSMYLCASSPGTSRREKLFFGSGTQLSVL.

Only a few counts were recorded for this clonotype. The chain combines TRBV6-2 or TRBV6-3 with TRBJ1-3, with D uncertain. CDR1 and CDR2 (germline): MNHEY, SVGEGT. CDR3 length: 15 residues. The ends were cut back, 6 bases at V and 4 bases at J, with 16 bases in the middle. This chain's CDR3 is CASSLSGGPGNTIYF. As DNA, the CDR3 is TGTGCCAGCAGCCTTTCTGGCGGACCAGGAAACACCATATATTTT.

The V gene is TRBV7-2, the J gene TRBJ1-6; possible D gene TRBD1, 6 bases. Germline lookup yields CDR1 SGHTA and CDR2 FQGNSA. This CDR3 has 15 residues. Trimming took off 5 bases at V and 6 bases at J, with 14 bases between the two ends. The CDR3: CASSPSGRGNSPLHF. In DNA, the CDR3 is TGTGCCAGCAGCCCCTCGGGCAGGGGTAATTCACCCCTCCACTTT.

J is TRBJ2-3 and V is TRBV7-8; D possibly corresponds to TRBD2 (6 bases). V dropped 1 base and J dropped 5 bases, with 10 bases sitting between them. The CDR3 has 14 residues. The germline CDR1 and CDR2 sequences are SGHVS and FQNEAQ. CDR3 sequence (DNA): TGTGCCAGCAGCTTAGGGGGGGTGGGAGATACGCAGTATTTT. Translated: CASSLGGVGDTQYF.

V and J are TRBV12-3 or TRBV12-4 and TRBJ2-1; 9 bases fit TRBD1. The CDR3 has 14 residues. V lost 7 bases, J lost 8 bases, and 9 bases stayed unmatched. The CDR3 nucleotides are TGTGCCAGCACCACGCGGACAGGGGCCCATGAGCAGTTCTTC. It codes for CASTTRTGAHEQFF.

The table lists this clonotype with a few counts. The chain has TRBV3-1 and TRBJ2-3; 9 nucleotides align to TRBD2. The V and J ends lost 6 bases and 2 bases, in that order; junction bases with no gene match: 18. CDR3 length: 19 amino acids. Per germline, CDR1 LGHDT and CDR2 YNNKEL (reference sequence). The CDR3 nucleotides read TGTGCCAGCAGTCGTTTCGGGCTAGCGGGATCAACGTACACAGATACGCAGTATTTT. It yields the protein CASSRFGLAGSTYTDTQYF.

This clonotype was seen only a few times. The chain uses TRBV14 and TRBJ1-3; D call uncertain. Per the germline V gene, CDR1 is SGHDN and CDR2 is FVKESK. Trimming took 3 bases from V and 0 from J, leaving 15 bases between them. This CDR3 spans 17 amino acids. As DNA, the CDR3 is TGTGCCAGCAGCCATCGGCTAAATCCGCGCTCTGGAAACACCATATATTTT. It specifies CASSHRLNPRSGNTIYF. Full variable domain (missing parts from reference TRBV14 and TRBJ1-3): EAGVTQFPSHSVIEKGQTVTLRCDPISGHDNLYWYRRVMGKEIKFLLHFVKESKQDESGMPNNRFLAERTGGTYSTLKVQPAELEDSGVYFCASSHRLNPRSGNTIYFGEGSWLTVV.

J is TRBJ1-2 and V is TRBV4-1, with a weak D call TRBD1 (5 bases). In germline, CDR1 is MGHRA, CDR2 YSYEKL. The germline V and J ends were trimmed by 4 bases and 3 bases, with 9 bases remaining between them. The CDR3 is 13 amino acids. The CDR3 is CASSPPGHYGYTF. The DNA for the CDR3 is TGCGCCAGCAGCCCTCCGGGACACTATGGCTACACCTTC.

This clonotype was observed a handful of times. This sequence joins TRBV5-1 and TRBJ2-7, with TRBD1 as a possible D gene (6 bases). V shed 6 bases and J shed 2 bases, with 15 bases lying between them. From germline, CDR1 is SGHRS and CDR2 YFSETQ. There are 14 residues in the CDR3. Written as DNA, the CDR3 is TGCGCCAGCACACAATCGGGACAACCCTACGAGCAGTACTTC. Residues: CASTQSGQPYEQYF.

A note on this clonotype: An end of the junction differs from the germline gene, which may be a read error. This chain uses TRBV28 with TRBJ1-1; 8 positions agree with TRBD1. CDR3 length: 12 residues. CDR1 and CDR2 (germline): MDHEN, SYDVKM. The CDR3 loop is CASTLGQGRAFF. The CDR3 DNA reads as TGTGCCAGCACTTTAGGACAGGGAAGAGCTTTCTTT. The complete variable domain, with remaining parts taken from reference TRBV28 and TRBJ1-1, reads DVKVTQSSRYLVKRTGEKVFLECVQDMDHENMFWYRQDPGLGLRLIYFSYDVKMKEKGDIPEGYSVSREKKERFSLILESASTNQTSMYLCASTLGQGRAFFGQGTRLTVV.

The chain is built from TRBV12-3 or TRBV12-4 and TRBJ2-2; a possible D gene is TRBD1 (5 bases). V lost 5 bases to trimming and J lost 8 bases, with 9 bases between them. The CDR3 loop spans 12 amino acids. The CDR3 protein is CASSGYRGELFF. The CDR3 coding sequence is TGTGCCAGCAGTGGCTACAGGGGGGAGCTGTTTTTT.

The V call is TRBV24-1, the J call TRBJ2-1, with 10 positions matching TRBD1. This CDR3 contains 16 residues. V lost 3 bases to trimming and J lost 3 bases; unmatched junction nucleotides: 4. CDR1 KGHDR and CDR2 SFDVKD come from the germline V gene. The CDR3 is CATSDTDRGLYNEQFF. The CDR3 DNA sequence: TGTGCCACCAGTGATACCGACAGGGGGCTCTACAATGAGCAGTTCTTC.

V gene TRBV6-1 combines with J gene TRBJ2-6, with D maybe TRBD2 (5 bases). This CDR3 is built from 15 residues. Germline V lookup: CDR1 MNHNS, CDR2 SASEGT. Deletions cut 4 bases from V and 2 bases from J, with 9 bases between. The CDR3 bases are TGTGCCAGCAGTGCCGGGGTGACTGGGGCCAACGTCCTGACTTTC. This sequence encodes CASSAGVTGANVLTF.